This record looks at one T cell receptor beta chain sequence and its context. Antigen specificity is unknown. The data stem from a study of T-cell memory formation after mild COVID-19. Broader study findings: Clones contracting over day 15 to 85 were CD4/CD8 balanced, with later expanders leaning CD4+. Contracting CD4+ clones were located mainly in CM and EM, and CD8+ clones in EMRA. A second wave of clones peaked on day 37, and their SARS-CoV-2 specificity went unconfirmed.

CDR1 and CDR2 from the germline V gene are LNHDA and SQIVND (reference sequence). The CDR3 totals 12 residues. V was cut by 3 bases and J by 7 bases, with 7 bases left in between. Barcoded TCR alpha and TCR beta cDNA libraries with UMIs came from 5'RACE using constant-segment primers. Each CDR3 protein is one row after TCRdb ran MiXCR on the 5' RACE reads. The repertoire holds about 160,000 distinct CDR3 sequences, about 28% seen once, with more than 10% in the top ten. This chain uses TRBV19 with TRBJ1-3; no firm D call. The TCR sequence derives from an adult woman who had mild COVID-19 (a few samples of this study predate the infection). Cell type and time point are not known. Specimen: PBMCs or a T cell subset sorted from them (not recorded which). CDR3 in amino acids: CASSILGNTIYF. The CDR3 DNA reads as TGTGCCAGTAGTATCCTGGGGAACACCATATATTTT.